This paragraph covers one TCR beta chain sequence. Germline CDR1 and CDR2: GTSNPN and SVGIG (reference sequence). The trim removed 2 bases at V and 7 bases at J, leaving 5 bases unmatched. The CDR3 is made up of 13 amino acids. Reverse transcription used roughly 0.5 to 1 ug RNA and random hexamers. Multiplex PCR with immunoSEQ amplified the TCR beta CDR3 across 54 Vbeta and 13 Jbeta. TCRdb ran MiXCR on the immunoSEQ multiplex PCR reads and lists one entry per CDR3 protein. The data show a few hundred thousand distinct CDR3 sequences, 85% seen once. The data are from a study of CD8 T cells in Susac syndrome.

This chain links TRBV30 with TRBJ1-2, with 9 positions matching TRBD1. The clonotype originates from a human donor with multiple sclerosis. Sequenced material: CD8+ T cells from PBMCs. The chain's CDR3 is CAWSTGTGIGYTF. The CDR3 region has the DNA TGTGCCTGGAGTACGGGGACAGGGATTGGCTACACCTTC.